The present TCR beta chain was sequenced within a study of beta chain features in type 1 diabetes. The investigators reverse transcribed all of the isolated RNA, so they sequenced expressed TCRB transcripts. Measured with immunoSEQ multiplex PCR; TCRdb has only the in-frame clones, and not every one. Seen here are over 200,000 clones, roughly a tenth observed once, and the top ten hold roughly 0.017%. This clone occurred a few times. Antigen: not known. The CDR3 length is 15 residues. Trimming took off 3 bases at V and 4 bases at J, with 14 bases between the two ends. From germline, CDR1 is SEHNR and CDR2 FQNEAQ (reference sequence). Broader study findings: Shortening that was moderate but significant affected the TCRB CDR3s of Type 1 diabetes patients in all four CD4+ subsets.

The chain links TRBV7-9 to TRBJ2-3, with unresolved D. The sequence was collected from a man aged 30 to 45 with type 1 diabetes. The sequenced sample was naive CD4+ T cells from blood. The CDR3 region is CASSFMTDLADTQYF. The CDR3 coding sequence is TGTGCCAGCAGCTTCATGACTGATCTGGCAGATACGCAGTATTTT.